One and the same sample provided the 19 T cell receptor beta chains below, sequenced in a study of blood T cell repertoires in COVID-19. Sequencing used immunoSEQ multiplex PCR; TCRdb keeps in-frame clones, though not all of them. This table has over 150,000 clones, around 86% appearing once. Sequencing was performed on peripheral blood. The receptor set was obtained from a man aged 60 to 69 with COVID-19, enrolled during active disease.

The chain carries TRBV15 and TRBJ1-4, with 7 bases lining up with TRBD1. This CDR3 is built from 15 residues. Germline CDR1 reads LNHNV; CDR2 reads YYDKDF (reference sequence). V lost 8 bases to trimming and J lost 3 bases; unmatched junction nucleotides: 9. The CDR3 sequence: CATALGQVPNEKLFF. DNA of the CDR3: TGTGCCACCGCGCTTGGACAGGTGCCTAATGAAAAACTGTTTTTT.

The V gene is TRBV27, the J gene TRBJ2-1, with TRBD2 identical over 10 bases. Germline-derived CDR1 and CDR2 are MNHEY and SMNVEV (reference sequence). The J segment lost 7 bases and the V segment lost 2 bases, leaving 5 bases of the junction unmatched. The CDR3 contains 15 residues. Written as DNA, the CDR3 is TGTGCCAGCAGTTTAAAAGCGGGAGGGCTGAATGAGCAGTTCTTC. This gives the protein CASSLKAGGLNEQFF.

This clone was detected once. This rearrangement joins TRBV9 to TRBJ1-4, with 8 bases lining up with TRBD1. This CDR3 has 15 residues. V was pared by 3 bases and J by 6 bases, with 7 bases of the junction left unmatched. Germline V CDR1 and CDR2: SGDLS, YYNGEE. The CDR3 loop reads CASSERQGWDEKLFF. The CDR3 DNA follows: TGTGCCAGCAGCGAACGACAGGGGTGGGATGAAAAACTGTTTTTT. Variable domain in full (rest from reference TRBV9 and TRBJ1-4): DSGVTQTPKHLITATGQRVTLRCSPRSGDLSVYWYQQSLDQGLQFLIQYYNGEERAKGNILERFSAQQFPDLHSELNLSSLELGDSALYFCASSERQGWDEKLFFGSGTQLSVL.

CDR3 nucleotide sequence: TGCAGCGTACAAACAGGGGTCAACGGCTACACCTTC. Amino acid sequence: CSVQTGVNGYTF. The chain is built from TRBV29-1 and TRBJ1-2; 7 positions match TRBD1. Germline V lookup: CDR1 SQVTM, CDR2 ANQGSEA. The V segment lost 6 bases and the J segment 8 bases; nucleotides outside the gene matches: 9. The CDR3 contains 12 residues.

V usage is TRBV5-4 and J usage is TRBJ2-2, with D uncertain. Trimming shortened V by 1 base and J by 0 bases, and 7 bases separated the two germline ends. Per germline, CDR1 SGHNT and CDR2 YYREEE (reference sequence). The CDR3 has 15 residues. This CDR3 is CASSLYTPNTGELFF. In nucleotides, the CDR3 is TGTGCCAGCAGCTTGTATACACCGAACACCGGGGAGCTGTTTTTT.

J is TRBJ2-5 and V is TRBV7-2; D is unresolved. The CDR3 is made up of 12 amino acids. Germline CDR1 reads SGHTA; CDR2 reads FQGNSA. V lost 2 bases and J lost 3, with 4 bases in between. Written as DNA, the CDR3 is TGTGCCAGCAGCTTAATTAAAGAGACCCAGTACTTC. Translating gives CASSLIKETQYF.

This rearrangement joins TRBV11-2 to TRBJ2-5; perhaps TRBD1 as D (6 bases). The CDR3 is 15 amino acids. V was shortened by 5 bases and J by 3 bases, with 16 bases between the two germline ends. Germline loops: CDR1 SGHAT, CDR2 FQNNGV. The DNA of the CDR3 is TGTGCCAGCAGCCCCCCCGGACAGTCTAAAGAGACCCAGTACTTC. Its translation: CASSPPGQSKETQYF.

V gene TRBV7-2 combines with J gene TRBJ2-7; 10 bases line up with TRBD2. The germline V gene has CDR1 SGHTA and CDR2 FQGNSA. The CDR3 totals 15 residues. The V segment lost 5 bases and the J segment 7 bases; nucleotides outside the gene matches: 11. CDR3 residues: CASSPMGTSAWEQYF. For the CDR3, the DNA is TGTGCCAGCAGCCCGATGGGGACTAGCGCCTGGGAGCAGTACTTC.

V and J are TRBV24-1 and TRBJ1-1, with 10 positions matching TRBD1. Germline lookup yields CDR1 KGHDR and CDR2 SFDVKD. The CDR3 spans 17 residues. J gave up 6 bases and V 4 bases, and 13 bases lay outside the gene matches. CDR3 nucleotides: TGTGCCACCAGTGACGCAGACCCGCGGACAGGGGGATCTGAAGCTTTCTTT. Translation gives CATSDADPRTGGSEAFF.

This clone was observed once. The chain joins TRBV5-4 to TRBJ2-2; 9 nucleotides align to TRBD2. Trimming cost V 7 bases and J 2 bases; bases outside gene matches: 3. Germline CDR1 reads SGHNT; CDR2 reads YYREEE (reference sequence). This CDR3 is built from 14 residues. CDR3 sequence reads: CASCLAGNTGELFF. Here the CDR3 DNA reads TGTGCCAGCTGCCTAGCGGGAAACACCGGGGAGCTGTTTTTT. The full variable domain, completed using reference TRBV5-4 and TRBJ2-2, is ETGVTQSPTHLIKTRGQQVTLRCSSQSGHNTVSWYQQALGQGPQFIFQYYREEENGRGNFPPRFSGLQFPNYSSELNVNALELDDSALYLCASCLAGNTGELFFGEGSRLTVL.

This chain uses TRBV7-6 with TRBJ2-3, with 8 bases matching TRBD1. The V gene end was trimmed by 6 bases and the J gene end by 0 bases; junction bases not matched to a gene: 11. CDR3 length equals 17 residues. CDR1 and CDR2 from the germline V gene are SGHVS and FNYEAQ. Here the CDR3 DNA reads TGTGCCAGCAGTCCCGGGACAGGTTCTCGGAGCACAGATACGCAGTATTTT. It specifies CASSPGTGSRSTDTQYF.

The chain has TRBV10-2 and TRBJ1-1; 9 bases line up with TRBD1. CDR1 is WSHSY, CDR2 SAAADI, per germline. CDR3 size: 13 residues. V shed 6 bases and J 8 bases; nucleotides not matched to a gene: 7. CDR3 protein: CASSALGTGEAFF. CDR3 nucleotides: TGCGCCAGCAGCGCCCTCGGGACAGGGGAAGCTTTCTTT.

This clone occurred once. V usage is TRBV19 and J usage is TRBJ1-1; tentatively, D is TRBD1 (5 bases). CDR1 and CDR2 from the germline V gene are LNHDA and SQIVND (reference sequence). Trimming pared 5 bases from V and 0 bases from J, leaving 16 bases between. This CDR3 contains 16 residues. The CDR3 loop is CASSGGEGLMNTEAFF. In DNA, the CDR3 is TGTGCCAGTAGTGGGGGGGAAGGTCTCATGAACACTGAAGCTTTCTTT.

The J gene is TRBJ2-1, the V gene TRBV9, with D tentatively TRBD1 (6 bases). V was shortened by 3 bases and J by 7 bases, with 17 bases between the two germline ends. The CDR3 consists of 15 residues. CDR1 SGDLS and CDR2 YYNGEE come from the germline V gene. CDR3 protein: CASSGRGTATNEQFF. CDR3 bases: TGTGCCAGCAGCGGCAGGGGCACGGCCACGAATGAGCAGTTCTTC.

J is TRBJ1-6 and V is TRBV21-1; the table names TRBD1, a call not compared with the DNA. TRBV21-1 is labeled a pseudogene. The CDR3 covers 16 residues. The CDR3 region is CASSKEVKAGNSPLHF. For the CDR3, the DNA is TGTGCCAGCAGCAAAGAAGTGAAGGCAGGGAATTCACCCCTCCACTTT.

The chain uses TRBV2 and TRBJ2-1; 7 nucleotides match TRBD1. From germline, CDR1 is SNHLY and CDR2 FYNNEI. Losses at the gene ends were 3 bases for V and 9 bases for J; bases not matched to a gene: 2. This CDR3 is 12 amino acids long. The CDR3, as DNA: TGTGCCAGCAGTGATAGGGGGCTTGAGCAGTTCTTC. Translated: CASSDRGLEQFF.

The genes are TRBV6-5 and TRBJ1-6, with D tentatively TRBD1 (5 bases). CDR1 MNHEY and CDR2 SVGAGI come from the germline V gene. Trimming cost V 8 bases and J 7 bases, with 9 bases left between them. CDR3 length: 12 amino acids. In DNA, the CDR3 is TGTGCCAGCGGGGGAGGGAATTCACCCCTCCACTTT. Protein sequence: CASGGGNSPLHF.

The V and J genes are TRBV27 and TRBJ1-1; D is possibly TRBD1 (5 bases). V was shortened by 0 bases and J by 5 bases, with 10 bases between the two germline ends. CDR1 and CDR2 from the germline V gene are MNHEY and SMNVEV (reference sequence). The CDR3 length is 14 residues. CDR3 coding DNA: TGTGCCAGCAGTTTATCCGGGGGGGGTACTGAAGCTTTCTTT. It translates to CASSLSGGGTEAFF.

The chain uses TRBV28 and TRBJ2-3, with a possible D match to TRBD2 (6 bases). The V and J ends lost 2 bases and 4 bases respectively, with 13 bases between them. Germline V gene lookup returns CDR1 MDHEN and CDR2 SYDVKM. The CDR3 has 15 amino acids. The chain's CDR3 is CASSLGGFEADTQYF. The CDR3 DNA sequence: TGTGCCAGCAGTTTAGGGGGGTTTGAGGCAGATACGCAGTATTTT.